This T cell receptor beta chain was captured by sequencing in a study of cytomegalovirus exposure and HLA in healthy donors. For the study at large: Most donors, 81% of approximately 400 genotyped, fell in the Caucasian-associated ancestry cluster.

This CDR3 spans 14 amino acids. Germline CDR1 is MNHNS and CDR2 is SASEGT. The V gene lost 5 bases and the J gene lost 1 base, with 11 bases spanning the gap. The PCR had 60 Vbeta and 13 Jbeta primers. The protocol was immunoSEQ multiplex PCR, while the TCRdb copy is restricted to in-frame clones and leaves out a portion. In the table there are more than 100,000 clones, roughly 68% of which are singletons. For this clone: The antigen is undetermined.

General study points: Near-uniform donor sequencing depth was presumed by presence/absence analyses. TRBV6-2, TRBV6-3 and some other V segments were excluded as indistinguishable. TCR beta chain V- and J-gene trimming was linked, in a later analysis, to a missense variant in DCLRE1C.

Sequencing was done on a sample of PBMCs. This clonotype was sampled from a woman aged 45-65 years in good health and CMV-seropositive. The rearrangement uses TRBV6-1 and TRBJ1-1, with D possibly matching TRBD1 (6 bases). This CDR3 is CASSTGPPNTEAFF. The CDR3 region has the DNA TGTGCCAGCAGTACAGGGCCTCCGAACACTGAAGCTTTCTTT.